The 16 T cell receptor beta chains below were found in one sample sequenced in a study of CD8 T cells in ankylosing spondylitis. TCRdb redid the calling of the 5' RACE reads with MiXCR, one entry per CDR3 protein. The sample carries 150,000 to 200,000 distinct CDR3 sequences, roughly 13% recorded once. Source material: blood, either unsorted or a sorted T cell fraction (not recorded which). The receptors here all came from a male donor with ankylosing spondylitis or in good health (not recorded which).

This clonotype was seen ten or more times. This chain joins TRBV27 and TRBJ1-1; perhaps TRBD1 as D (6 bases). Trimming took 7 bases from V and 4 from J, leaving 10 bases between them. Germline V CDR1 and CDR2: MNHEY, SMNVEV (reference sequence). This CDR3 region has 12 residues. CDR3 bases: TGTGCCAGCAAAGGGGGGGGCACTGAAGCTTTCTTT. This translates into CASKGGGTEAFF.

The chain combines TRBV7-8 with TRBJ1-2; the D gene is possibly TRBD1 (6 bases). This CDR3 has 15 residues. Trimming cost V 5 bases and J 2 bases, with 15 bases left between them. CDR1 is SGHVS and CDR2 is FQNEAQ in the germline V gene. CDR3: CASSPLRTENYGYTF. The CDR3 coding sequence is TGTGCCAGCAGCCCGCTCAGGACAGAGAACTATGGCTACACCTTC.

The table lists this clonotype with a few counts. This chain joins TRBV20-1 and TRBJ1-1, with D possibly being TRBD1 (5 bases). The CDR3 is 12 amino acids. CDR1 is DFQATT, CDR2 SNEGSKA, per germline (reference sequence). The CDR3 is CSGRGDGTEAFF. The CDR3 bases are TGCAGCGGTCGGGGCGATGGCACTGAAGCTTTCTTT.

This clonotype showed up many times. V and J are TRBV5-6 and TRBJ2-7; D unresolved. CDR3 length: 13 residues. Germline-derived CDR1 and CDR2 are SGHDT and YYEEEE. The V and J ends lost 7 bases and 3 bases respectively, with 14 bases between them. The CDR3, as DNA: TGTGCCAGCGACGGGCCTCACAGCTACGAGCAGTACTTC. Protein product: CASDGPHSYEQYF.

This clonotype occurred many times. The CDR3 DNA sequence: TGTGCCAGCAGTTTAAGTCCCGGGGAGCTGTTTTTT. Its protein is CASSLSPGELFF. The rearrangement links TRBV12-3 or TRBV12-4 to TRBJ2-2, with no clear D. CDR3 length: 12 residues. V was shortened by 2 bases and J by 6 bases, with 4 bases between the two germline ends.

This clonotype has just a few counts. The chain carries TRBV20-1 and TRBJ1-1, with D unclear. Trimming removed 1 base from V and 7 bases from J, with 10 bases in between. CDR1 and CDR2 (germline): DFQATT, SNEGSKA (reference sequence). CDR3 length equals 12 residues. The CDR3 DNA reads TGCAGTGCTAGAGTTTACAAACTTGAAGCTTTCTTT. Residues: CSARVYKLEAFF.

This clonotype was detected a few times. The chain employs TRBV4-2 and TRBJ1-1; no reliable D call. This CDR3 is 13 amino acids long. The V end was cut by 4 bases, the J end by 2 bases, with 8 bases between. CDR1 is LGHNA and CDR2 is YNFKEQ in the germline V gene. CDR3 in amino acids: CASSPGFNTEAFF. The CDR3 nucleotides read TGTGCCAGCAGCCCCGGGTTCAACACTGAAGCTTTCTTT.

This clonotype was detected ten times or more. This sequence joins TRBV25-1 and TRBJ1-4; no clear D. The germline V and J ends were trimmed by 1 base and 5 bases, with 8 bases remaining between them. The CDR3 is made up of 14 amino acids. Germline V lookup: CDR1 MGHDK, CDR2 SYGVNS. CDR3 amino acids: CASSEFTANEKLFF. CDR3 coding DNA: TGTGCCAGCAGTGAATTTACGGCCAATGAAAAACTGTTTTTT.

The chain uses TRBV18 and TRBJ1-1; D might be TRBD1 (5 bases). CDR1 is KGHSH, CDR2 LQKENI, per germline. V was clipped by 4 bases and J by 1 base, with 16 bases between them. The CDR3 is 16 amino acids. CDR3 sequence reads: CASSRRGGGPNTEAFF. DNA for the CDR3: TGTGCCAGCTCACGCCGAGGCGGGGGACCGAACACTGAAGCTTTCTTT.

V gene TRBV4-1 combines with J gene TRBJ2-1; no clear D gene. The CDR3 sequence is 15 residues long. V lost 1 base and J 3 bases, leaving 10 bases between the germline ends. Germline-derived CDR1 and CDR2 are MGHRA and YSYEKL. The CDR3 loop reads CASSQVAGSYNEQFF. The CDR3 DNA is TGCGCCAGCAGCCAAGTGGCTGGCAGCTACAATGAGCAGTTCTTC.

The chain carries TRBV10-2 and TRBJ2-5; 16 bases are shared with TRBD2. The CDR3 has 20 amino acids. After removal of 3 bases from V and 4 bases from J, the junction contained 14 bases not matched to a gene. The germline V gene has CDR1 WSHSY and CDR2 SAAADI. DNA for the CDR3: TGCGCCAGCAGTGACCTACCCGGGACTAGCGGGAGGGAATCTCGAGAGACCCAGTACTTC. Translating it yields CASSDLPGTSGRESRETQYF.

The gene calls are TRBV12-3 or TRBV12-4 and TRBJ2-7, with D perhaps TRBD1 or TRBD2 (7 bases each). CDR3 size: 13 residues. Trimming stripped 5 bases from V and 7 bases from J, with 15 bases between. The CDR3: CASSPGGAGEQYF. CDR3 in DNA: TGTGCCAGCAGTCCAGGGGGGGCTGGGGAGCAGTACTTC.

The rearrangement joins TRBV28 to TRBJ2-2; TRBD1 is a possible D gene (6 bases). V lost 10 bases and J lost 3, with 18 bases in between. The CDR3 covers 15 residues. Germline loops: CDR1 MDHEN, CDR2 SYDVKM. The CDR3 loop is CAIRPGQRDTGELFF. DNA for the CDR3: TGTGCCATTAGACCCGGACAGAGGGACACCGGGGAGCTGTTTTTT. Filled out from reference TRBV28 and TRBJ2-2, the complete variable domain reads DVKVTQSSRYLVKRTGEKVFLECVQDMDHENMFWYRQDPGLGLRLIYFSYDVKMKEKGDIPEGYSVSREKKERFSLILESASTNQTSMYLCAIRPGQRDTGELFFGEGSRLTVL.

The rearrangement links TRBV15 to TRBJ2-2; the D gene is possibly TRBD2 (5 bases). The V end lost 0 bases, the J end lost 6 bases, and 8 bases lay between the germline ends. The germline gives CDR1 LNHNV, CDR2 YYDKDF (reference sequence). The CDR3 is 14 residues long. CDR3 residues: CATSRERGSGELFF. The CDR3 nucleotides are TGTGCCACCAGCAGAGAAAGAGGGTCCGGGGAGCTGTTTTTT. The whole variable domain, filled in from reference TRBV15 and TRBJ2-2, reads DAMVIQNPRYQVTQFGKPVTLSCSQTLNHNVMYWYQQKSSQAPKLLFHYYDKDFNNEADTPDNFQSRRPNTSFCFLDIRSPGLGDTAMYLCATSRERGSGELFFGEGSRLTVL.

This clonotype came up many times. The chain recombines TRBV12-3 or TRBV12-4 with TRBJ2-3, with 11 bases lining up with TRBD2. There are 15 residues in the CDR3. V shed 4 bases and J 6 bases; nucleotides not matched to a gene: 6. CDR3 DNA sequence: TGTGCCAGCAGTTGGCTAGCGGGGGGCAGGGATACGCAGTATTTT. Translated: CASSWLAGGRDTQYF.

This clonotype was observed at least ten times. The chain couples TRBV4-1 to TRBJ2-2; perhaps D is TRBD1 or TRBD2 (5 bases each). CDR1 is MGHRA, CDR2 YSYEKL, per germline. Trimming took 2 bases from V and 5 from J, leaving 12 bases between them. This CDR3 comprises 15 residues. Here the CDR3 reads CASSQPGPITGELFF. The CDR3 nucleotides read TGCGCCAGCAGCCAACCGGGACCGATAACCGGGGAGCTGTTTTTT.